The T cell receptor (beta chain) under discussion was sequenced for a study of blood T cells in healthy people across ages. Study at large: About one barcoded beta molecule was captured per two T cells (by template switching). Findings and limits, study-wide: The study found more naive CD4+ cells and higher diversity in long-lived than aged donors. Older age went with lower TCR beta diversity per million T cells, in a roughly linear way.

As for this clonotype: Its antigen is as yet unknown.

Each sample yielded at least 5 micrograms of PBMC total RNA. The length of the CDR3 is 14 residues. V was clipped by 7 bases and J by 6 bases; unmatched bases: 12. In germline, CDR1 is DFQATT, CDR2 SNEGSKA (reference sequence). The authors ran a second PCR of 7 to 11 cycles using a sample-barcoded 5' primer and a J-beta primer mix. TCRdb recomputed calls from the 5' RACE reads with MiXCR, one row per CDR3 protein. The sample shows about 1.4 million distinct CDR3 sequences, approximately 59% of them seen only once. The V gene is TRBV20-1, the J gene TRBJ1-5, with TRBD1 matching 7 bases. This TCR derives from a young man in good health. Sequencing used blood. CDR3: CSVTTGVGGQPQHF. The CDR3 bases are TGCAGTGTAACAACAGGGGTAGGGGGTCAGCCCCAGCATTTT.